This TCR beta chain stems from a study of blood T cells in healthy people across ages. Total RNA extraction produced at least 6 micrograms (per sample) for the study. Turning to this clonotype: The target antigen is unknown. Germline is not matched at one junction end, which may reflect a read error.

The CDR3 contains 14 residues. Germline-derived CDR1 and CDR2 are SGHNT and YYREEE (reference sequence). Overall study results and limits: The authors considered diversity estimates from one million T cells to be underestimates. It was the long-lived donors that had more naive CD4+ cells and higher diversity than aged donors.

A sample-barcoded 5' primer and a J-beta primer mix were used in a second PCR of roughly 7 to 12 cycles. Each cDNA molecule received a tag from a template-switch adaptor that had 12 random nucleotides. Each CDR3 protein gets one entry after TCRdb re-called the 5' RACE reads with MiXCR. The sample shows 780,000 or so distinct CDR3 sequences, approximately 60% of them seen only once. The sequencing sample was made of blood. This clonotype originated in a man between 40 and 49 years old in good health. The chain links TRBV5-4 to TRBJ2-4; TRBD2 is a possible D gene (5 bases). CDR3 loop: CTSSNGHEGNIRYF. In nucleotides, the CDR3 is TGTACCAGCAGCAACGGGCATGAGGGAAACATTCGGTACTTC.